The T cell receptor (beta chain) described here comes from a study of cytomegalovirus exposure and HLA in healthy donors. Both 60 Vbeta primers and 13 Jbeta primers went into the PCR. The data were produced by immunoSEQ multiplex PCR, yet TCRdb's version contains in-frame clones alone and is incomplete. The sample includes 76,000 or so clones, roughly 73% of them seen just once. The V end was cut by 6 bases, the J end by 3 bases, with 30 bases between. CDR1 and CDR2 (germline): SNHLY, FYNNEI. The CDR3 has 20 residues. This sequence joins TRBV2 and TRBJ2-1; maybe TRBD1 (6 bases). This TCR was recovered from a woman aged 40 to 50 in good health and CMV-seropositive. Sequenced material: PBMCs. The CDR3 DNA reads TGTGCCAGCAGGGGGGCCCCGGGGAGCATTAATGGTCTAATCTACAATGAGCAGTTCTTC. This sequence encodes CASRGAPGSINGLIYNEQFF.